A selection of T cell receptor beta chains follows, all from one sample in a study of graft-versus-host responses after intestinal transplantation. The data were produced by immunoSEQ multiplex PCR, yet TCRdb's version contains in-frame clones alone and is incomplete. The top ten hold about 9.3% of the sample, which has tens of thousands of clones, 30% to 40% seen once. Sequenced here: alloreactive CD8+ T cells from a mixed lymphocyte reaction culture, sampled before intestinal transplant. The receptors stem from a human patient who received an intestinal transplant. CDR3s include the opening cysteine and the closing phenylalanine or tryptophan. D genes are given only for firm matches. Some rows have no size entry. The others give once, few or many, or a class for an expanded clone.

NA	TRBV4-1	NA	TRBJ2-3	TGCGCCAGCAGCCAAGACCCGGCCGGGGGCGAGGAGTATTTT	CASSQDPAGGEEYF
few	TRBV4-1	NA	TRBJ1-5	TGCGCCAGCAGCCAAGATTCCGGGACATTACATTTT	CASSQDSGTLHF
medium-sized	TRBV6-6	NA	TRBJ1-1	TGTGCCAGCAGTTACAAGAACACTGAAGCTTTCTTT	CASSYKNTEAFF
medium-sized	TRBV7-9	NA	TRBJ2-7	TGTGCCAGCAGCCACGGACTCAAAAACTCCTACGAGCAGTACTTC	CASSHGLKNSYEQYF
NA	TRBV6-5	NA	TRBJ2-3	TGTGCCAGCAGTTACACGGCGGGTCGGGGTTCAGATACGCAGTATTTT	CASSYTAGRGSDTQYF
NA	TRBV9	NA	TRBJ2-7	TGTGCCAGCAGCGCGGCGGGGTCGACCTACGAGCAGTACTTC	CASSAAGSTYEQYF
NA	TRBV5-6	NA	TRBJ2-7	TGTGCCAGCAGCTTGGGGGTGGGGGCCTACGAGCAGTACTTC	CASSLGVGAYEQYF
NA	TRBV29-1	NA	TRBJ2-1	TGCAGCGTTGATCCGGGACTCAATGAGCAGTTCTTC	CSVDPGLNEQFF
NA	TRBV6-5	NA	TRBJ1-5	TGTGCCAGCAGTTACTCGGGGTCAGGGAATCAGCCCCAGCATTTT	CASSYSGSGNQPQHF
NA	TRBV4-2	NA	TRBJ2-7	TGTGCCAGCAGCCAAGAGAAAGGGTTCTACGAGCAGTACTTC	CASSQEKGFYEQYF
NA	TRBV7-9	NA	TRBJ1-1	TGTGCCAGCAGCCCGAACCCGGGACAAGCGAACACTGAAGCTTTCTTT	CASSPNPGQANTEAFF
NA	TRBV27	NA	TRBJ1-2	TGTGCCAGCAGTTTCTCCCCTACAGCCTATGGCTACACCTTC	CASSFSPTAYGYTF
many	TRBV9	NA	TRBJ2-7	TGTGCCAGCAGCGTAGGTAAGGGGAGCGAGCAGTACTTC	CASSVGKGSEQYF
NA	TRBV4-1	TRBD1	TRBJ2-7	TGCGCCAGCAGCCAGGGACAGGGCTCCTACGAGCAGTACTTC	CASSQGQGSYEQYF
few	TRBV4-1	NA	TRBJ2-7	TGCGCCAGCAGCCAGGGACGACGGTTGAATTCTGGGCAGTACTTC	CASSQGRRLNSGQYF
NA	TRBV9	NA	TRBJ1-4	TGTGCCAGCAGCGTAGGGGGTGGTAGGCTTAATGAAAAACTGTTTTTT	CASSVGGGRLNEKLFF
NA	TRBV27	TRBD1	TRBJ2-7	TGTGCCAGCAGTCTCGACAGGGGGTCCTACGAGCAGTACTTC	CASSLDRGSYEQYF
NA	TRBV6-5	TRBD1	TRBJ1-2	TGTGCCAGCAGTTGGGGACAGGGTTTGTTCTATGGCTACACCTTC	CASSWGQGLFYGYTF